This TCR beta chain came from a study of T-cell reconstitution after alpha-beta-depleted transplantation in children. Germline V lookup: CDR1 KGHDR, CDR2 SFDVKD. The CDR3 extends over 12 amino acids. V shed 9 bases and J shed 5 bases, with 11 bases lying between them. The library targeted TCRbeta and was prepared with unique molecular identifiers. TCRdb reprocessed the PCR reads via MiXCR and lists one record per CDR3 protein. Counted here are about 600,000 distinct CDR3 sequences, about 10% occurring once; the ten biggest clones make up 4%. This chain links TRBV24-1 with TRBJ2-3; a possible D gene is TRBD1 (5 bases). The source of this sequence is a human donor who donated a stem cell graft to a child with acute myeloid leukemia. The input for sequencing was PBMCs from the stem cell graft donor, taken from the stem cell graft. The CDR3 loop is CATGADEDTQYF. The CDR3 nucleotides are TGTGCCACCGGGGCAGACGAAGATACGCAGTATTTT.